This T cell receptor beta chain is drawn from a study of OX40 agonist ivuxolimab in advanced cancers. Context from the whole study: Ivuxolimab was an agonistic, fully human IgG2 monoclonal antibody directed against OX40 (CD134), a costimulatory receptor. Intravenous ivuxolimab was administered to patients every 2 weeks at six dose levels: 0.01, 0.1, 0.3, 1.5, 3 and 10 mg/kg. Of the approximately 53 patients in dose escalation, 19 had hepatocellular carcinoma, about 15 had melanoma, 9 had renal cell carcinoma and 9 had head and neck cancer. The dose-escalation cohort was roughly 83% male with a mean age of approximately 60 years, ranging from roughly 20 to 80. Patients were allowed to have had prior anti-PD-1, anti-PD-L1 or anti-CTLA-4 therapy, and 30% to 40% of the dose-escalation patients had been treated with checkpoint inhibitors. The paper reports the monotherapy dose-escalation portion (N = 52 patients) of the phase I ivuxolimab trial. The point of sequencing TCRbeta in the periphery was to test whether ivuxolimab changed TCR sequence diversity and drove clonal T-cell expansion. Three dose-escalation patients achieved partial responses, one with hepatocellular carcinoma and two with cutaneous melanoma.

Genomic DNA was extracted from sorted cells for sequencing of the TCRbeta CDR3 region. The immunoSEQ Assay was used for sequencing of TCRbeta CDR3 regions. Here the immuneACCESS table is served through TCRdb, limited to in-frame sequences with V and J called. Missing clones are a known gap in these copies; in checked studies unresolved V genes cover under half, and the rest lacks a known reason. The sample has over 90,000 clones on record, less than 90% of them singletons. In total, the top ten clones hold around 5.2% of the sample. Patients with autoimmune disease history or receiving systemic immunosuppression were excluded from the trial. Peripheral blood for TCR sequencing was collected from all dose cohorts at baseline, on cycle 4 day 1, and on cycle 7 day 1. Samples were obtained from an open-label, multicenter, first-in-human phase I dose-escalation trial of ivuxolimab. Adults with locally advanced or metastatic melanoma, renal cell, hepatocellular, or head and neck squamous cell carcinoma were enrolled in the trial. Before TCR sequencing, CD4+ and CD8+ T cells were separately sorted from peripheral blood.

Worth noting for this clone: Its specific antigen is unknown. No quality values exist for individual bases; no much larger clone is one base distant.

Cut back by 4 bases and 0 bases, the V and J ends lie 5 bases apart. Including the terminal cysteine and phenylalanine, the CDR3 comprises 14 residues. Only CDR3 DNA is held: 42 bases, read in frame from base 1. In the germline V gene, CDR1 corresponds to SGHRS and CDR2 to YFSETQ. Results and caveats for the whole study, not just this receptor: Clonal expansion of both CD4+ and CD8+ blood T cells was observed from baseline to week 6 at doses 0.1 to 3.0 mg/kg. Low levels of normalized T-cell clonal expansion were also seen in some patients who did not respond. The antigen specificity of the clonally expanded peripheral T cells was not determined. After ivuxolimab, more expanded clones were found on average in CD8+ T cells than in CD4+ T cells. Partial responders in the 0.1-3.0 mg/kg groups had among the lowest normalized peripheral clonal expansion, especially among CD8+ T cells.

The sequence derives from an adult with an advanced solid tumor such as melanoma, head and neck, liver or kidney cancer. The chain couples TRBV5-1 to TRBJ2-6, with the D gene too uncertain to name. The material was CD4+ or CD8+ T cells sorted from blood, obtained in a trial of the OX40 agonist ivuxolimab. The sequenced DNA: TGCGCCAGCAGCCAGACCTCTGGGGCCAACGTCCTGACTTTC. It translates to CASSQTSGANVLTF.